This T cell receptor (beta chain) was observed in a study of T-cell reconstitution after alpha-beta-depleted transplantation in children. The authors prepared the TCRbeta library with unique molecular identifiers. Via MiXCR, TCRdb re-called the PCR reads, giving one row per CDR3 protein. The table has about 480,000 distinct CDR3 sequences, approximately 13% seen once; the top ten hold around 6%. At least ten counts were recorded for this clonotype. The material sequenced was PBMCs from the stem cell graft donor, taken from the stem cell graft. This TCR derives from a human donor who donated a stem cell graft to a child with combined immunodeficiency.

CDR3 coding DNA: TGTGCCAGCAGTTACAGTCGGGACTTCCTATCCACCGGGGAGCTGTTTTTT. Encoded protein: CASSYSRDFLSTGELFF. The gene calls are TRBV7-9 and TRBJ2-2; possible D gene TRBD2, 6 bases. Germline lookup yields CDR1 SEHNR and CDR2 FQNEAQ (reference sequence). V lost 6 bases to trimming and J lost 4 bases, with 21 bases between them. The CDR3 sequence is 17 residues long.